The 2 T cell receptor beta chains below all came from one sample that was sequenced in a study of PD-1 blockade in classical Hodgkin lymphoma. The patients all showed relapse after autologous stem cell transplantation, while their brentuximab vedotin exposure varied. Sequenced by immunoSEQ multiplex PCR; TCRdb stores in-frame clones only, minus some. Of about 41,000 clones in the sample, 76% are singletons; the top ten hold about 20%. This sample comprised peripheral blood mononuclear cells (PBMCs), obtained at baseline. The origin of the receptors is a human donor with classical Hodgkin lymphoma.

CDR3 in amino acids: CASSSLAATNEKLFF. The CDR3 DNA reads as TGTGCCAGCAGCTCCTTAGCTGCAACTAATGAAAAACTGTTTTTT. This chain joins TRBV7-9 and TRBJ1-4, with no clear D. Per germline, CDR1 SEHNR and CDR2 FQNEAQ (reference sequence). V shed 4 bases and J shed 0 bases, with 9 bases lying between them. This CDR3 spans 15 amino acids.

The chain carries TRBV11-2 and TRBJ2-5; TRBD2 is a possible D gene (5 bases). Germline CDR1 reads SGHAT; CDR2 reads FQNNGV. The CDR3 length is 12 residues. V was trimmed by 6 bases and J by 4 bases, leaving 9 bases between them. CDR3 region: CASRESGETQYF. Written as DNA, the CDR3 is TGTGCCAGCAGGGAAAGCGGAGAGACCCAGTACTTC. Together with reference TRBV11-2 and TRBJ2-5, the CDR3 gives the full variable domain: EAGVAQSPRYKIIEKRQSVAFWCNPISGHATLYWYQQILGQGPKLLIQFQNNGVVDDSQLPKDRFSAERLKGVDSTLKIQPAKLEDSAVYLCASRESGETQYFGPGTRLLVL.